The 10 T cell receptor beta chains below all came from one sample that was sequenced in a study of tumor and adjacent non-tumor tissue in lung cancer. The library came from three nested PCR rounds adapted from ARM-PCR protocols. TCRdb itself ran the multiplex PCR reads through MiXCR, one entry per CDR3 protein. The sample contains nearly 50,000 distinct CDR3 sequences, 60% to 65% of which appear only once. The template was RNA from unsorted bulk tissue. Distant lung tissue was collected more than 3 cm away from the tumor edge. Material: distant non-tumor lung tissue. The receptors stem from a woman aged 70 to 79 with non-small cell lung cancer.

For this clonotype: One junction end disagrees with the germline gene, perhaps due to a read error. This chain joins TRBV12-5 and TRBJ2-2, with TRBD2 identical over 7 bases. Germline V gives CDR1 LGHNT, CDR2 FRNRAP. The CDR3 consists of 15 residues. The CDR3 DNA is TGTGTTAGTGGTTTGCAAGCCGGGGGGATCGGAGAGCTGTTTTTT. Its protein is CVSGLQAGGIGELFF.

This clonotype was observed a single time. A junction end diverges from the germline sequence, so it may reflect a read error. The rearrangement uses TRBV14 and TRBJ1-1; TRBD1 is a possible D gene (5 bases). Germline V lookup: CDR1 SGHDN, CDR2 FVKESK. The CDR3 sequence is 14 residues long. In DNA form, the CDR3 reads TGTACCAGCAGCCCCGGGGCCTCCAGGACTGAAGCTTTCTTT. Translated: CTSSPGASRTEAFF.

About this clonotype: Its ends do not fully match the called genes, so a read error is possible. J is TRBJ2-3 and V is TRBV5-6; D gene ambiguous. Looked up from germline, CDR1 is SGHDT and CDR2 is YYEEEE. CDR3 length equals 13 residues. For the CDR3, the DNA is TGTGCTAGCAGCTTAAGCCCCACAGATACGCATTATTTT. This encodes CASSLSPTDTHYF.

In this sample, this clonotype turned up a few times. One base away lies a much larger clone, so this may be a sequencing read error. Likely a read error: the CDR3 ends without its conserved phenylalanine or tryptophan. The chain links TRBV6-1 to TRBJ2-7, with D possibly being TRBD1 (6 bases). V was trimmed by 5 bases and J by 6 bases, leaving 11 bases between them. This CDR3 has 12 residues. CDR1 and CDR2 (germline): MNHNS, SASEGT. This CDR3 is CASSRRDTEQYL. The DNA of the CDR3 is TGTGCCAGCAGTCGCCGGGACACCGAGCAGTACCTC.

The gene calls are TRBV6-1 and TRBJ1-1; no clear D. Germline assignment: CDR1 MNHNS and CDR2 SASEGT. V was shortened by 5 bases and J by 4 bases, with 8 bases between the two germline ends. The CDR3 runs to 12 residues. The CDR3 sequence is CASSRRVTEAFF. The CDR3 region has the DNA TGTGCCAGCAGTCGACGGGTCACTGAAGCTTTCTTT.

As concerns this clonotype: Possible read error: a much larger clone is one base away. No conserved phenylalanine or tryptophan is present at the end of the CDR3, so a read error is the likely explanation. The chain is built from TRBV5-1 and TRBJ2-1; D remains unclear. Germline V lookup: CDR1 SGHRS, CDR2 YFSETQ. Trimming pared 4 bases from V and 1 base from J, leaving 9 bases between. The CDR3 loop spans 14 amino acids. CDR3 in DNA: TGCGCCAGCAGCCCATACAATTCCTACAATGAGCAGTTCTTA. Amino acid sequence: CASSPYNSYNEQFL.

Only a few counts were recorded for this clonotype. Compared with germline, one end of the junction differs, possibly owing to a read error. The rearrangement joins TRBV11-2 to TRBJ2-1, with a tentative D call TRBD1 (6 bases). The CDR3 runs 16 residues. Germline CDR1 reads SGHAT; CDR2 reads FQNNGV. The CDR3 coding sequence is TGTGCCAGCAGCTTAGATTTCAGTGGGGGCTACAATGGGCAGTTCTTC. It codes for CASSLDFSGGYNGQFF.

Comment on this clonotype: Because it lacks the conserved phenylalanine or tryptophan at the end, this CDR3 is likely a read error. The chain carries TRBV6-5 and TRBJ2-2; the D is unclear. Germline lookup yields CDR1 MNHEY and CDR2 SVGAGI. With 6 bases removed from V and 4 bases from J, the gap between germline ends came to 9 bases. This CDR3 has 13 residues. The CDR3 DNA reads TGTGCCAGCAGGGTATCGGGCACCGGGGAGCTGTTTTAT. It encodes CASRVSGTGELFY.

Points on this clonotype: The conserved final phenylalanine or tryptophan is absent from the CDR3, which likely points to a read error. The chain has TRBV10-3 and TRBJ1-1; 7 nucleotides align to TRBD1. The germline gives CDR1 ENHRY, CDR2 SYGVKD. CDR3 length: 13 amino acids. DNA of the CDR3: TGTGCCATCGGTGAGACAGGGAACACTGACGCTTTCCTT. Amino acid sequence: CAIGETGNTDAFL.

This clonotype was picked up many times. This chain uses TRBV20-1 with TRBJ2-1; D may correspond to TRBD1 or TRBD2 (5 bases each). With 3 bases removed from V and 2 bases from J, the gap between germline ends came to 11 bases. In germline, CDR1 is DFQATT, CDR2 SNEGSKA (reference sequence). This CDR3 spans 14 amino acids. CDR3 DNA sequence: TGCAGTGCTAGTGGGGGAATACCCTACAATGAGCAGTTCTTC. Protein product: CSASGGIPYNEQFF.